This T cell receptor (beta chain) was identified in a study of T cells after yellow fever vaccination. The TCR cDNA carried a universal primer site and UMIs from 5'RACE template switching. TCRdb reanalysed the 5' RACE reads using MiXCR and keeps one entry per CDR3 protein. Among nearly 300,000 distinct CDR3 sequences listed, 7.5% to 9.5% were seen once. From germline, CDR1 is ENHRY and CDR2 SYGVKD. This CDR3 has 15 amino acids. After removal of 2 bases from V and 8 bases from J, the junction contained 6 bases not matched to a gene. The TCR originated in a man younger than 35 who received the YFV17D yellow fever vaccine. The sample was CD4+ T cells sorted from PBMCs, taken 5 days after the yellow fever booster vaccination. The chain joins TRBV10-3 to TRBJ1-5, with 10 bases identical to TRBD1. The CDR3 region is CAISERGTGVEPQHF. DNA of the CDR3: TGTGCCATCAGTGAGAGGGGGACAGGGGTTGAGCCCCAGCATTTT.